This TCR beta chain was obtained from a study of beta chain features in type 1 diabetes. The CDR3 is 16 residues long. The V and J ends lost 0 bases and 2 bases, in that order; junction bases with no gene match: 5. Germline V lookup: CDR1 SGHRS, CDR2 YFSETQ. All of the isolated RNA was reverse transcribed, so expressed TCRB transcripts were sequenced. Only in-frame clones appear in the TCRdb table, and some are missing; sequencing was by immunoSEQ multiplex PCR. The data show hundreds of thousands of clones, 30% seen once. This TCR was sampled from a man aged 18 to 35 in good health. Sequencing was performed on naive CD4+ T cells from blood. The V and J genes are TRBV5-1 and TRBJ2-3; 8 positions match TRBD1. CDR3 DNA: TGCGCCAGCAGCTTGGGACAGGGGTCCGACACAGATACGCAGTATTTT. Its translation: CASSLGQGSDTDTQYF.